The source of this TCR beta chain is a study of identical twins. It was template switching that added a universal primer site, and there were unique molecular identifiers on the cDNA. TCRdb re-called the 5' RACE reads through MiXCR, storing one row per CDR3 protein. Of 540,000 or so distinct CDR3 sequences listed, about 20% are singletons. This CDR3 is 15 amino acids long. Germline trimming cut 5 bases from V and 5 bases from J; bases unmatched to any gene: 8. Germline CDR1 reads SGHKS; CDR2 reads YYEKEE (reference sequence). These same data were also listed under a study on yellow fever vaccine responses in identical twins.

Material: CD4+ T cells sorted from blood. The rearrangement links TRBV5-5 to TRBJ2-7; the match to TRBD1 covers 12 bases. The source is a woman aged 18 to 35 in good health. Here the CDR3 reads CASRVGQGASHEQYV. The CDR3 DNA is TGTGCCAGCAGGGTGGGACAGGGGGCTTCCCACGAGCAGTACGTC.